The clone carrying this T cell receptor beta chain was seen a handful of times. Its antigen is as yet unknown. This entry comes from a study of T-cell memory formation after mild COVID-19. Turning to the study itself: The TCR clusters were mostly specific to one donor.

From the 5' RACE reads, TCRdb called clonotypes with MiXCR, one entry per CDR3 protein. This table holds 270,000 or so distinct CDR3 sequences, 16% found once. From germline, CDR1 is SNHLY and CDR2 FYNNEI. Trimming left V 0 bases short and J 12 bases short, with 12 bases between. CDR3 size: 13 residues. Study observations and caveats: Specificity for SARS-CoV-2 was not confirmed among the second-wave clones peaking on day 37.

V usage is TRBV2 and J usage is TRBJ2-1; tentatively, D is TRBD1 (5 bases). The specimen was PBMCs or a T cell subset sorted from them (not recorded which). This sequence was found in a man between 18 and 35 years old who had mild COVID-19 (a few samples of this study predate the infection). Cell type and time point are not known. CDR3 DNA: TGTGCCAGCAGTGAAGCGGGCAGGGTATGGCAGTTCTTC. Encoded protein: CASSEAGRVWQFF.